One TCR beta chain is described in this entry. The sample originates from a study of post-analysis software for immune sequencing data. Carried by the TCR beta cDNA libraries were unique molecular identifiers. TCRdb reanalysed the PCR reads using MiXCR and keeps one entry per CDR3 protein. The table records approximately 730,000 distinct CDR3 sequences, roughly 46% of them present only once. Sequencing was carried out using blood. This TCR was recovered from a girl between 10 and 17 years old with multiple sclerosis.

The CDR3: CASSLPAGGPYNEQFF. CDR3 in DNA: TGTGCCAGCAGCTTACCGGCGGGAGGACCCTACAATGAGCAGTTCTTC. The chain uses TRBV7-2 and TRBJ2-1, with 8 nucleotides matching TRBD2. Germline trimming cut 2 bases from V and 2 bases from J; bases unmatched to any gene: 5. The CDR3 length is 16 residues. The germline CDR1 and CDR2 sequences are SGHTA and FQGNSA.